This T cell receptor (beta chain) came from a study of tumor-infiltrating lymphocytes in primary liver carcinoma. General study points: Tumor-adjacent and tumor-blood pairs shared a smaller degree of overlap than tumor region pairs. Researchers report that only about 7.5-24% of top clones turned up in all five tumor regions.

The researchers produced TCR beta cDNA from 500 ng total RNA with a constant-region primer. Modified slightly, ARM-PCR produced TCR beta libraries over three nested multiplex PCR rounds. TRBV1-TRBV30 forward primers paired with a C-beta reverse primer drove the first two PCR rounds, around 10 cycles each. TCRdb analysed the multiplex PCR reads with MiXCR anew, one entry per CDR3 protein. Of about 84,000 distinct CDR3 sequences in the sample, around 70% were seen once. Concerning this clonotype itself: Its target is not known.

This CDR3 region has 15 residues. V lost 0 bases and J lost 6, with 12 bases in between. Looked up from germline, CDR1 is WSHSY and CDR2 is SAAADI. Between about 17 and 34 mg of unsorted bulk tissue served as the source from which RNA and DNA were co-extracted. Every tumor sample held more than 85% viable tumor cells. This clonotype originated in a man between 40 and 49 years old with primary liver carcinoma and hepatitis B virus infection. The specimen sequenced was liver tumor tissue from sampling region 1. Subset given: tumor region T1, superior pole. This chain uses TRBV10-2 with TRBJ1-5; D remains ambiguous. As DNA, the CDR3 is TGCGCCAGCAGTGAGTCCTGGGGTGAGAGTCAGCCCCAGCATTTT. This translates into CASSESWGESQPQHF.